One and the same sample provided the 6 T cell receptor beta chains below, sequenced in a study of PD-L1 blockade in urothelial cancer. Sequencing used immunoSEQ multiplex PCR; TCRdb keeps in-frame clones, though not all of them. The profile shows approximately 51,000 clones, approximately 84% of them singletons. The starting material was PBMCs, obtained around atezolizumab (anti-PD-L1) treatment. Receptors were obtained from a man aged 55 to 70 with urothelial cancer.

Sample share makes this clone hyperexpanded. V is TRBV4-3 and J is TRBJ2-6; 8 bases agree with TRBD1. Germline V gene sequence: CDR1 LGHNA, CDR2 YSLEER. The CDR3 is 17 amino acids. The V segment lost 6 bases and the J segment 2 bases; nucleotides outside the gene matches: 9. The CDR3 coding sequence is TGCGCCAGCAGTTCCAGACAGGGGCGCGCTGGGGCCAACGTCCTGACTTTC. It encodes CASSSRQGRAGANVLTF.

This chain links TRBV15 with TRBJ2-1; TRBD2 aligns across 7 bases. V lost 9 bases and J lost 6; bases outside the gene matches: 8. Germline-derived CDR1 and CDR2 are LNHNV and YYDKDF (reference sequence). The CDR3 is 13 amino acids. Here the CDR3 reads CATLGTNLNEQFF. In DNA form, the CDR3 reads TGTGCCACGCTCGGGACTAACCTCAATGAGCAGTTCTTC.

The chain uses TRBV28 and TRBJ2-7; 9 bases are shared with TRBD1. CDR1 is MDHEN and CDR2 is SYDVKM in the germline V gene. CDR3 length equals 15 residues. Germline trimming cut 3 bases from V and 5 bases from J; bases unmatched to any gene: 8. The CDR3 here is CASSFPGTGHDEQYF. CDR3 DNA: TGTGCCAGCAGTTTCCCCGGGACAGGGCATGACGAGCAGTACTTC.

The chain has TRBV5-5 and TRBJ1-1, with D hard to call. Germline lookup yields CDR1 SGHKS and CDR2 YYEKEE (reference sequence). The CDR3 has 15 residues. The ends were cut back, 4 bases at V and 3 bases at J, with 16 bases in the middle. CDR3 region: CASSLTVGQDTEAFF. In nucleotides, the CDR3 is TGTGCCAGCAGCCTCACGGTGGGTCAGGACACTGAAGCTTTCTTT.

Written as DNA, the CDR3 is TGTGCCAGCAGCTTCACGGGGGGGTTAAGTGAGCAGTTCTTC. Translated: CASSFTGGLSEQFF. The chain recombines TRBV7-3 with TRBJ2-1; 8 bases are shared with TRBD2. The CDR3 covers 14 residues. Trimming took 3 bases from V and 9 from J; bases not matched to a gene: 7. Germline V lookup: CDR1 SGHTA, CDR2 FQGTGA.

The V and J genes are TRBV5-4 and TRBJ1-1, with TRBD1 matching 9 bases. CDR3 length equals 15 residues. Per germline, CDR1 SGHNT and CDR2 YYREEE (reference sequence). Germline trimming cut 4 bases from V and 1 base from J; bases unmatched to any gene: 5. The CDR3 coding sequence is TGTGCCAGCAGCCGCCGGACAGGGGCGAACACTGAAGCTTTCTTT. As protein: CASSRRTGANTEAFF.